One and the same sample provided the 17 T cell receptor beta chains below, sequenced in a study of blood T cell repertoires in COVID-19. Measured with immunoSEQ multiplex PCR; TCRdb has only the in-frame clones, and not every one. In the table there are around 250,000 clones, more than 85% of which are singletons. Sequenced material: PBMCs or T cells enriched from blood (not recorded which). These receptors were taken from a woman in her forties or fifties who had recovered from COVID-19.

Notes on this clone: A junction end diverges from the germline sequence, so it may reflect a read error. The V call is TRBV7-2, the J call TRBJ1-1; D is ambiguous. CDR1 is SGHTA, CDR2 FQGNSA, per germline. This CDR3 has 15 amino acids. For the CDR3, the DNA is TGTGCCGGCAGCTTAGCTCCGGGAGATGGAACTGAAGCTTTCTTT. Its protein is CAGSLAPGDGTEAFF.

The rearrangement uses TRBV30 and TRBJ1-6; TRBD1 matches at 8 bases. CDR3 length: 13 amino acids. Germline assignment: CDR1 GTSNPN and CDR2 SVGIG (reference sequence). V was clipped by 8 bases and J by 4 bases; unmatched bases: 4. The CDR3 DNA follows: TGTGCCGGGACAGGCGATTATAATTCACCCCTCCACTTT. It yields the protein CAGTGDYNSPLHF. Combining the CDR3 with reference TRBV30 and TRBJ1-6 gives the whole variable domain SQTIHQWPATLVQPVGSPLSLECTVEGTSNPNLYWYRQAAGRGLQLLFYSVGIGQISSEVPQNLSASRPQDRQFILSSKKLLLSDSGFYLCAGTGDYNSPLHFGNGTRLTVT.

This rearrangement joins TRBV4-1 to TRBJ2-1; 9 bases agree with TRBD2. J gave up 8 bases and V 4 bases, and 12 bases lay outside the gene matches. The CDR3 is made up of 16 amino acids. Per the germline V gene, CDR1 is MGHRA and CDR2 is YSYEKL. The CDR3 coding sequence is TGCGCCAGCAGCCCCCGGACTAGCGTTCGTTGGGATGAGCAGTTCTTC. Its protein product is CASSPRTSVRWDEQFF.

V and J are TRBV28 and TRBJ1-2; tentatively, D is TRBD1 (6 bases). Germline CDR1 MDHEN, CDR2 SYDVKM. Trimming left V 5 bases short and J 1 base short, with 14 bases between. The CDR3 extends over 15 amino acids. The CDR3 reads CASSPRTDSNYGYTF. In nucleotides, the CDR3 is TGTGCCAGCAGTCCCCGGACAGATAGTAACTATGGCTACACCTTC.

This chain links TRBV3-1 (or the pseudogene TRBV3-2) with TRBJ1-3, with D possibly matching TRBD1 (6 bases). Trimming removed 3 bases from V and 4 bases from J, with 10 bases in between. This CDR3 spans 14 amino acids. Germline-derived CDR1 and CDR2 are LGHDT and YNNKEL (reference sequence). CDR3 amino acids: CASSHTGTGNTIYF. CDR3 DNA: TGTGCCAGCAGCCACACAGGGACCGGAAACACCATATATTTT.

The gene calls are TRBV19 and TRBJ2-2; 13 bases fit TRBD2. The CDR3 runs to 17 residues. Germline CDR1 is LNHDA and CDR2 is SQIVND (reference sequence). V shed 11 bases and J 1 base; nucleotides not matched to a gene: 10. This CDR3 is CAGKTGTSGKNTGELFF. The DNA of the CDR3 is TGTGCCGGTAAAACCGGGACTAGCGGGAAGAACACCGGGGAGCTGTTTTTT.

The rearrangement links TRBV28 to TRBJ1-6; D is possibly TRBD1 (6 bases). CDR1 is MDHEN, CDR2 SYDVKM, per germline. The CDR3 loop spans 15 amino acids. The V gene lost 8 bases and the J gene lost 7 bases, with 18 bases spanning the gap. CDR3 nucleotide sequence: TGTGCCAGCCTCAAGTCGATAGGACAGAATTCACCCCTCCACTTT. It is translated as CASLKSIGQNSPLHF.

V and J are TRBV30 and TRBJ2-1; 10 bases align to TRBD2. Trimming took 0 bases from V and 6 from J; bases not matched to a gene: 5. The CDR3 is 15 residues long. Germline V gene data show CDR1 as GTSNPN and CDR2 as SVGIG (reference sequence). The CDR3 DNA reads as TGTGCCTGGAGTGTAGGGCTAGCGGGAGTCAATGAGCAGTTCTTC. Its protein product is CAWSVGLAGVNEQFF.

The V and J genes are TRBV19 and TRBJ2-1; 9 bases are shared with TRBD1. J lost 8 bases, V lost 2 bases, and 10 bases had no gene match. The CDR3 sequence is 16 residues long. Germline V gives CDR1 LNHDA, CDR2 SQIVND (reference sequence). The DNA for the CDR3 is TGTGCCAGTAGTATACTACCCGGGACAGGGACCGATGAGCAGTTCTTC. It translates to CASSILPGTGTDEQFF. Complete variable domain (other parts from reference TRBV19 and TRBJ2-1): DGGITQSPKYLFRKEGQNVTLSCEQNLNHDAMYWYRQDPGQGLRLIYYSQIVNDFQKGDIAEGYSVSREKKESFPLTVTSAQKNPTAFYLCASSILPGTGTDEQFFGPGTRLTVL.

V gene TRBV5-4 combines with J gene TRBJ2-7, with 11 bases that match TRBD1. Germline V gene lookup returns CDR1 SGHNT and CDR2 YYREEE (reference sequence). V gave up 3 bases and J gave up 6 bases; unmatched junction bases: 8. The CDR3 consists of 15 residues. This chain's CDR3 is CASSSTMDRGREQYF. In DNA form, the CDR3 reads TGTGCCAGCAGCTCCACAATGGACAGGGGGCGCGAGCAGTACTTC.

The J gene is TRBJ2-5, the V gene TRBV2; 10 bases map to TRBD2. With V trimmed by 2 bases and J by 5 bases, 5 bases remained unmatched. There are 15 residues in the CDR3. Germline V gene sequence: CDR1 SNHLY, CDR2 FYNNEI. Here the CDR3 reads CASSESSGSGETQYF. CDR3 sequence (DNA): TGTGCCAGCAGTGAATCTAGCGGGAGTGGGGAGACCCAGTACTTC.

The J gene is TRBJ1-5, the V gene TRBV24-1; 10 bases agree with TRBD1. The CDR3 is made up of 16 amino acids. The J segment lost 3 bases and the V segment lost 2 bases, leaving 3 bases of the junction unmatched. CDR1 is KGHDR and CDR2 is SFDVKD in the germline V gene. CDR3 in amino acids: CATSDSGTGDNQPQHF. DNA of the CDR3: TGTGCCACCAGTGATTCCGGGACAGGGGACAATCAGCCCCAGCATTTT.

The gene calls are TRBV5-1 and TRBJ2-7; 11 bases are shared with TRBD2. CDR1 and CDR2 from the germline V gene are SGHRS and YFSETQ. With 0 bases clipped from V and 4 bases from J, the junction kept 3 bases outside the gene matches. The CDR3 has 15 amino acids. CDR3 sequence: CASSLVLAGGYEQYF. Here the CDR3 DNA reads TGCGCCAGCAGCTTGGTCCTAGCGGGAGGATACGAGCAGTACTTC. The full variable domain, its missing parts supplied by reference TRBV5-1 and TRBJ2-7, is KAGVTQTPRYLIKTRGQQVTLSCSPISGHRSVSWYQQTPGQGLQFLFEYFSETQRNKGNFPGRFSGRQFSNSRSEMNVSTLELGDSALYLCASSLVLAGGYEQYFGPGTRLTVT.

This sequence joins TRBV6-2 or TRBV6-3 and TRBJ2-3, with 10 bases matching TRBD2. After removal of 0 bases from V and 2 bases from J, the junction contained 11 bases not matched to a gene. CDR3 length: 19 residues. Germline CDR1 and CDR2: MNHEY and SVGEGT. This CDR3 reads CASSYSKRQGLAFTDTQYF. As DNA, the CDR3 is TGTGCCAGCAGTTACTCGAAGCGACAGGGACTAGCGTTCACAGATACGCAGTATTTT.

In nucleotides, the CDR3 is TGTGCCAGCAGCTTAGCCCCCTACAATCAGCCCCAGCATTTT. Protein: CASSLAPYNQPQHF. The gene calls are TRBV7-8 and TRBJ1-5, with no clear D. Germline V lookup: CDR1 SGHVS, CDR2 FQNEAQ. The CDR3 totals 14 residues. The V and J ends lost 0 bases and 3 bases respectively, with 6 bases between them.

The rearrangement joins TRBV10-2 to TRBJ1-5; 9 nucleotides line up with TRBD1. Trimming at V came to 0 bases and at J to 3 bases, leaving 15 bases not matched to a gene. CDR3 size: 20 residues. The germline gives CDR1 WSHSY, CDR2 SAAADI. The CDR3 DNA sequence: TGCGCCAGCAGTGAGTCCTTACTCCGGGACAGGGCGTTGTACAATCAGCCCCAGCATTTT. Its protein is CASSESLLRDRALYNQPQHF.

The rearrangement uses TRBV28 and TRBJ2-1; no clear D gene. Germline values: CDR1 MDHEN, CDR2 SYDVKM. V gave up 6 bases and J gave up 4 bases, with 10 bases separating them. The CDR3 sequence is 13 residues long. The CDR3 region has the DNA TGTGCCAGCAGGCCGACGACTTACAATGAGCAGTTCTTC. Amino acid sequence: CASRPTTYNEQFF. Variable domain in full (rest from reference TRBV28 and TRBJ2-1): DVKVTQSSRYLVKRTGEKVFLECVQDMDHENMFWYRQDPGLGLRLIYFSYDVKMKEKGDIPEGYSVSREKKERFSLILESASTNQTSMYLCASRPTTYNEQFFGPGTRLTVL.